This paragraph covers one TCR beta chain sequence. Its antigen is unknown. These data belong to a study of monozygotic twins with inflammatory bowel disease. Study-wide results and caveats: Among patients, repertoires may have gained variability from differing immunosuppressive treatments.

For each CDR3 protein, TCRdb gives one entry from its re-call of the 5' RACE reads, without DNA. The sample holds around 200,000 distinct CDR3 sequences. The CDR3 is made up of 15 amino acids. The germline CDR1 and CDR2 sequences are SGHTA and FQGNSA. The sample was blood. This receptor was obtained from a human donor with ulcerative colitis or Crohn's disease, or a healthy co-twin of an affected twin (not recorded which). This chain uses TRBV7-2 with TRBJ2-1; the D call from TCRdb, TRBD1, cannot be confirmed without DNA. The CDR3 is CASSLRSGAYNEQFF. The full variable domain, its missing parts supplied by reference TRBV7-2 and TRBJ2-1, is GAGVSQSPSNKVTEKGKDVELRCDPISGHTALYWYRQSLGQGLEFLIYFQGNSAPDKSGLPSDRFSAERTGGSVSTLTIQRTQQEDSAVYLCASSLRSGAYNEQFFGPGTRLTVL.